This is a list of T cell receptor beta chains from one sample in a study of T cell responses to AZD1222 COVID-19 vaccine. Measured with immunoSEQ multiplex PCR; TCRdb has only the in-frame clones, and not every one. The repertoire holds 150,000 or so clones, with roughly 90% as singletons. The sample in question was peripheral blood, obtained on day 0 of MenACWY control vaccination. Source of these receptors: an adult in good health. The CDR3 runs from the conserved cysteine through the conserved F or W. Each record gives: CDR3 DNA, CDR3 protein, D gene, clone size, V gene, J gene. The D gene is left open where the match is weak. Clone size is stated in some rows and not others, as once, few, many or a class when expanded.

TGTGCCAGCAGCTTAAAGGGGGCAGGCGAGCAGTACTTC	CASSLKGAGEQYF	TRBD1	.	TRBV7-9	TRBJ2-7
TGTGCCAGCAGCGTAGTAGGACAGGGGTACAATGAGCAGTTCTTC	CASSVVGQGYNEQFF	TRBD1	once	TRBV9	TRBJ2-1
TGTGCCACCAGCAACACAGGGGAATACTATGGCTACACCTTC	CATSNTGEYYGYTF	TRBD1	.	TRBV15	TRBJ1-2
TGTGCCAGCAAACGGGACCTCGGGAAGACCCAGTACTTC	CASKRDLGKTQYF	.	.	TRBV2	TRBJ2-5
TGTGCCAGTAGTATAGAGACAGGGCCCCCTTTTAGGTATGGCTACACCTTC	CASSIETGPPFRYGYTF	TRBD1	.	TRBV19	TRBJ1-2
TGTGCCAGCAGCTTGTTAGGGGGCACCGGAAACACCATATATTTT	CASSLLGGTGNTIYF	TRBD1	.	TRBV5-6	TRBJ1-3
TGTGCCAGCACCCCGGGGACTTTCCTCGGGCAGTTCTTC	CASTPGTFLGQFF	.	.	TRBV6-5	TRBJ2-1
TGTGCCAGCAGCTTTTCCGCCGCGGGCACCGGGGAGCTGTTTTTT	CASSFSAAGTGELFF	.	.	TRBV11-2	TRBJ2-2
TGCGCCAGCAGCCAGGATGGGGGTTACACTGAAGCTTTCTTT	CASSQDGGYTEAFF	.	.	TRBV5-1	TRBJ1-1
TGTGCCAGCAGTTACATTTCGGGTCAGCCCCAGCATTTT	CASSYISGQPQHF	.	.	TRBV6-5	TRBJ1-5
TGTGCCAGCAGTGAATTATATCTTGAGTTGGACTATGGCTACACCTTC	CASSELYLELDYGYTF	.	.	TRBV2	TRBJ1-2
TGTGCCAGCAGCCCGACAGGCCTGAATGAGCAGTTCTTC	CASSPTGLNEQFF	.	once	TRBV3-1/TRBV3-2	TRBJ2-1
TGTGCCACCAGTCGCTCTGGGACAGGGGACCTCTACGAGCAGTACTTC	CATSRSGTGDLYEQYF	TRBD1	.	TRBV24-1	TRBJ2-7
TGTGCCAGCAGCCAAGATGTAACAGACTATGGCTACACCTTC	CASSQDVTDYGYTF	.	few	TRBV3-1/TRBV3-2	TRBJ1-2
TGTGCCAGCAGCTTCGCCCCCGGACTAGCGGGACCCTACAATGAGCAGTTCTTC	CASSFAPGLAGPYNEQFF	TRBD2	.	TRBV11-3	TRBJ2-1
TGTGCCAGCATTCCTTGGCCGGGGGGACCCCGAATGATACACAATGAGCAGTTCTTC	CASIPWPGGPRMIHNEQFF	TRBD2	.	TRBV5-5	TRBJ2-1
TGTGCCTGGAGTGTACACAGGGCCCTCAACCCCCTCCACTTT	CAWSVHRALNPLHF	.	.	TRBV30	TRBJ1-6
TGTGCCAGCAGTTCCCGGGAGGTAACCAATTCACCCCTCCACTTT	CASSSREVTNSPLHF	.	.	TRBV27	TRBJ1-6
TGCGCCAGCAGCCAAGCCCAAACGGGGGCAGTCATTCAGTACTTC	CASSQAQTGAVIQYF	.	.	TRBV4-1	TRBJ2-4
TGTGCCAGTAAGAGCGCGCAAATCTACTATGGCTACACCTTC	CASKSAQIYYGYTF	.	.	TRBV19	TRBJ1-2
TGTGCCAGCAGCTTGGCTGGGGTGGTTAGGGAGACCCAGTACTTC	CASSLAGVVRETQYF	.	once	TRBV5-4	TRBJ2-5
TGTGCCTGGAGTGTTTCCCGAGGTGAGCAGTTCTTC	CAWSVSRGEQFF	.	.	TRBV30	TRBJ2-1
TGTGCCAGCAGCGTGGGTATGGGACACGACTCCTACAATGAGCAGTTCTTC	CASSVGMGHDSYNEQFF	.	.	TRBV9	TRBJ2-1
TGTGCCAGCAGCGGAGGAGCAGCCAAAGGGGGAAACACCATATATTTT	CASSGGAAKGGNTIYF	.	.	TRBV9	TRBJ1-3
TGTGCCAGCAGTTCCATGGTGGTTTTTGGCTACACCTTC	CASSSMVVFGYTF	.	.	TRBV12-3/TRBV12-4	TRBJ1-2
TGCGCCAGCACCCCTCTCAGTAGCGCCAGCACTGAAGCTTTCTTT	CASTPLSSASTEAFF	.	.	TRBV5-1	TRBJ1-1
TGTGCCAGCAGCCGGGTGACAGGCGGACAATACGAGCAGTACTTC	CASSRVTGGQYEQYF	.	.	TRBV3-1/TRBV3-2	TRBJ2-7